Listed here are 17 T cell receptor beta chains from one sample, sequenced in a study of graft-versus-host responses after intestinal transplantation. The data were produced by immunoSEQ multiplex PCR, yet TCRdb's version contains in-frame clones alone and is incomplete. The profile shows 90,000 to 100,000 clones, roughly 88% of them singletons. This specimen consisted of PBMCs, obtained 255 days after intestinal transplant. The receptors derive from a human patient who received an intestinal transplant, so some T cells may come from the graft donor.

The gene calls are TRBV15 and TRBJ2-1, with a possible D match to TRBD2 (5 bases). Trimming stripped 1 base from V and 4 bases from J, with 14 bases between. Germline V gives CDR1 LNHNV, CDR2 YYDKDF (reference sequence). The CDR3 totals 16 residues. The CDR3 sequence is CATSRGLDPGYNEQFF. DNA of the CDR3: TGTGCCACCAGCAGAGGACTCGATCCGGGGTACAATGAGCAGTTCTTC.

This chain links TRBV29-1 with TRBJ1-1, with TRBD1 matching over 9 bases. The J segment lost 4 bases and the V segment lost 6 bases, leaving 6 bases of the junction unmatched. CDR3 length equals 13 residues. Germline V lookup: CDR1 SQVTM, CDR2 ANQGSEA. The CDR3 loop reads CSVGQGMVTEAFF. As DNA, the CDR3 is TGCAGCGTAGGACAGGGGATGGTCACTGAAGCTTTCTTT.

Of note for this clone: Other DNA sequences in this specimen translate into the identical CDR3. CDR3 sequence: CASSGGLAASYEQYF. The CDR3 coding sequence is TGTGCCAGCAGTGGCGGACTAGCGGCCTCCTACGAGCAGTACTTC. The gene calls are TRBV2 and TRBJ2-7; 10 nucleotides agree with TRBD2. The CDR3 sequence is 15 residues long. With V trimmed by 4 bases and J by 0 bases, 3 bases remained unmatched. CDR1 is SNHLY, CDR2 FYNNEI, per germline.

The rearrangement links TRBV7-9 to TRBJ2-5; D unclear. CDR1 SEHNR and CDR2 FQNEAQ come from the germline V gene (reference sequence). V was cut by 1 base and J by 4 bases, with 10 bases left in between. The CDR3 contains 14 residues. CDR3 loop: CASSLEDRRETQYF. Here the CDR3 DNA reads TGTGCCAGCAGCTTAGAGGATAGGAGAGAGACCCAGTACTTC.

The chain carries TRBV6-5 and TRBJ2-2; D call uncertain. Germline V CDR1 and CDR2: MNHEY, SVGAGI. The CDR3 consists of 14 residues. V was clipped by 6 bases and J by 3 bases, with 11 bases between them. CDR3 protein: CASRTMGYTGELFF. The CDR3 DNA is TGTGCCAGCAGAACCATGGGGTACACCGGGGAGCTGTTTTTT.

The rearrangement joins TRBV13 to TRBJ2-4; TRBD2 is a possible D gene (6 bases). Between the trimmed V and J ends, which lost 5 bases and 7 bases, there was a span of 15 bases. The CDR3 has 14 amino acids. Germline assignment: CDR1 PRHDT and CDR2 FYEKMQ (reference sequence). The CDR3 loop reads CASSPRLGMNIQYF. The CDR3 DNA is TGTGCCAGCAGCCCCCGACTAGGAATGAACATTCAGTACTTC.

This rearrangement joins TRBV9 to TRBJ1-1; possible D gene TRBD1, 6 bases. CDR3 length: 15 amino acids. The germline CDR1 and CDR2 sequences are SGDLS and YYNGEE. Deletions cut 0 bases from V and 4 bases from J, with 13 bases between. CDR3 residues: CASSVESRGGTEAFF. DNA for the CDR3: TGTGCCAGCAGCGTAGAGAGCAGGGGCGGCACTGAAGCTTTCTTT.

The J gene is TRBJ1-2, the V gene TRBV10-3; the D is unclear. The CDR3 totals 13 residues. V shed 0 bases and J shed 2 bases, with 4 bases lying between them. Germline loops: CDR1 ENHRY, CDR2 SYGVKD. The DNA for the CDR3 is TGTGCCATCAGTGAGTCTGACAACTATGGCTACACCTTC. This gives the protein CAISESDNYGYTF.

The chain joins TRBV9 to TRBJ2-1, with a weak D call TRBD2 (6 bases). This CDR3 has 14 residues. Trimming stripped 3 bases from V and 3 bases from J, with 10 bases between. The germline V gene has CDR1 SGDLS and CDR2 YYNGEE. The CDR3 region is CASSDGDFYNEQFF. CDR3 in DNA: TGTGCCAGCAGCGATGGGGACTTCTACAATGAGCAGTTCTTC.

In DNA form, the CDR3 reads TGCACCAGCAGCCAAAATACTGGGGAGGGGTTTGGGACCCAGTACTTC. Translated: CTSSQNTGEGFGTQYF. This rearrangement joins TRBV1 to TRBJ2-5; no check of the table's D call, TRBD2, against the DNA was made. TRBV1 counts as a pseudogene. The CDR3 covers 16 residues.

The table lists this clone with a count of one. CDR3 region: CAWSPPGQFYGYTF. Written as DNA, the CDR3 is TGTGCCTGGAGTCCCCCGGGACAGTTCTATGGCTACACCTTC. V usage is TRBV30 and J usage is TRBJ1-2; 7 bases match TRBD1. The trim removed 2 bases at V and 4 bases at J, leaving 7 bases unmatched. The CDR3 sequence is 14 residues long. The germline V gene has CDR1 GTSNPN and CDR2 SVGIG (reference sequence). Variable domain in full (rest from reference TRBV30 and TRBJ1-2): SQTIHQWPATLVQPVGSPLSLECTVEGTSNPNLYWYRQAAGRGLQLLFYSVGIGQISSEVPQNLSASRPQDRQFILSSKKLLLSDSGFYLCAWSPPGQFYGYTFGSGTRLTVV.

This clone showed up just once. The chain joins TRBV11-2 to TRBJ2-1; D unclear. Trimming cost V 1 base and J 8 bases, with 18 bases left between them. The CDR3 has 16 amino acids. Germline CDR1 reads SGHAT; CDR2 reads FQNNGV. For the CDR3, the DNA is TGTGCCAGCAGCTTAGTGACCTCCACGGGCCTCCATGAGCAGTTCTTC. It translates to CASSLVTSTGLHEQFF.

The rearrangement joins TRBV27 to TRBJ1-5, with unresolved D. CDR3 length: 15 residues. Germline values: CDR1 MNHEY, CDR2 SMNVEV (reference sequence). The germline V and J ends were trimmed by 6 bases and 3 bases, with 15 bases remaining between them. The CDR3 protein is CASSPLGETNQPQHF. CDR3 nucleotides: TGTGCCAGCAGCCCCCTAGGCGAAACCAATCAGCCCCAGCATTTT.

The chain links TRBV7-9 to TRBJ1-6, with a possible D match to TRBD1 (5 bases). Germline V CDR1 and CDR2: SEHNR, FQNEAQ (reference sequence). This CDR3 comprises 16 residues. V lost 0 bases, J lost 7 bases, and 13 bases lay in between. The CDR3 spells CASSLAVAGRNSPLHF. The CDR3, as DNA: TGTGCCAGCAGCTTAGCCGTGGCAGGGAGGAATTCACCCCTCCACTTT.

This sequence joins TRBV14 and TRBJ1-2, with a weak D call TRBD1 (5 bases). The V gene lost 0 bases and the J gene lost 8 bases, with 13 bases spanning the gap. Germline CDR1 is SGHDN and CDR2 is FVKESK. This CDR3 spans 14 amino acids. The CDR3 loop is CASSQDRRAGGYTF. The CDR3 DNA reads as TGTGCCAGCAGCCAAGATAGGAGGGCAGGGGGCTACACCTTC.

This clone was observed a handful of times. This chain uses TRBV5-8 with TRBJ2-1, with D tentatively TRBD1 (7 bases). Trimming removed 0 bases at V and 4 bases at J, with 11 bases between. This CDR3 contains 15 residues. Germline loops: CDR1 SGHTS, CDR2 YDEGEE. CDR3 residues: CASSLEAGQYNEQFF. CDR3 bases: TGTGCCAGCAGCTTGGAGGCGGGACAGTACAATGAGCAGTTCTTC.

The J gene is TRBJ1-4, the V gene TRBV5-1, with TRBD1 identical over 8 bases. With 2 bases clipped from V and 8 bases from J, the junction kept 8 bases outside the gene matches. Germline V CDR1 and CDR2: SGHRS, YFSETQ. The CDR3 is 15 amino acids. The CDR3 DNA follows: TGCGCCAGCAGCTTCCTCCAAGGGACAGGAGAAAAACTGTTTTTT. This gives the protein CASSFLQGTGEKLFF.